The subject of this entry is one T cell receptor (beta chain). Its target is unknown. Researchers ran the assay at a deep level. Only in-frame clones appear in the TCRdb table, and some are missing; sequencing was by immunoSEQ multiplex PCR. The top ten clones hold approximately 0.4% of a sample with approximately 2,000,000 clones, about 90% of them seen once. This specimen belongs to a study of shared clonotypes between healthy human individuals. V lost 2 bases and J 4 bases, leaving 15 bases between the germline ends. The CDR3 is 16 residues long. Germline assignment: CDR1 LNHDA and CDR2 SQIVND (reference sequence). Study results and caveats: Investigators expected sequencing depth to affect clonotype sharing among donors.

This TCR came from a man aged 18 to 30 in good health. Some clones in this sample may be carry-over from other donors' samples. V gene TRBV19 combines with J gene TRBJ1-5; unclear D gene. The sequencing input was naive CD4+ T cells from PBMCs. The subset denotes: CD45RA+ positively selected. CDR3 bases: TGTGCCAGTAGTATAATGACCGGTCCGGTGAATCAGCCCCAGCATTTT. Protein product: CASSIMTGPVNQPQHF.